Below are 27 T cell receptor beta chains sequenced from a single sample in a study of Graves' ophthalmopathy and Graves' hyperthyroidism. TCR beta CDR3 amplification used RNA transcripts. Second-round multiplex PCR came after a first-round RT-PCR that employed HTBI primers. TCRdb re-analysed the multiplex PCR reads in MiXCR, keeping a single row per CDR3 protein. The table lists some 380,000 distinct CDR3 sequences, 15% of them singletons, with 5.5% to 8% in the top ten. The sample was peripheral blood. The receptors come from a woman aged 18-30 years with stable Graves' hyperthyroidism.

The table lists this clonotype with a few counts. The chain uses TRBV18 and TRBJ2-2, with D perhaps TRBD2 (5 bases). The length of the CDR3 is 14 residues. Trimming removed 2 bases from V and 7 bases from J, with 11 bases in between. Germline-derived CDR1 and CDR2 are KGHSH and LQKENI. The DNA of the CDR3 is TGTGCCAGCTCACCAGACACCGCGGGCGGGGAGCTGTTTTTT. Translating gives CASSPDTAGGELFF.

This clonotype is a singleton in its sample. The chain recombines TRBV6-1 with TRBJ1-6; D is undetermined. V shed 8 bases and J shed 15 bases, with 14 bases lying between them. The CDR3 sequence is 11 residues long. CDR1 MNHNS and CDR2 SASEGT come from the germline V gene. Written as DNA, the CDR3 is TGTGCCAGCGGTCCCGGACGGAACCTCCACTTT. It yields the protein CASGPGRNLHF.

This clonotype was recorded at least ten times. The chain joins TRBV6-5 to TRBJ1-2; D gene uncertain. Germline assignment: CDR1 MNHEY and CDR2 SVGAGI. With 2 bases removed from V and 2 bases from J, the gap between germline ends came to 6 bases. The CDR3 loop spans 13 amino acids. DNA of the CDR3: TGTGCCAGCAGTTACGGCTTAAACTATGGCTACACCTTC. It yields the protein CASSYGLNYGYTF.

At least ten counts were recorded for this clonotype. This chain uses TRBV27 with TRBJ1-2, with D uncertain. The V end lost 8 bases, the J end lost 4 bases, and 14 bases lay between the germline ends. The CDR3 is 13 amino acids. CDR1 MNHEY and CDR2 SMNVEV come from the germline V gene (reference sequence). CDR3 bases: TGTGCCAGCGCCCCCACATGGTCCTATGGCTACACCTTC. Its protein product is CASAPTWSYGYTF.

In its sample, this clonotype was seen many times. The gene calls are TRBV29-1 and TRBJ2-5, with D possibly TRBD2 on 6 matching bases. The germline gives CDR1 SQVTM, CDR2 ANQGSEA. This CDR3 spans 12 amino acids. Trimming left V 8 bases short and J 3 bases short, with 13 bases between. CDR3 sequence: CSLRTTKETQYF. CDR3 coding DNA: TGCAGCCTCCGGACTACCAAAGAGACCCAGTACTTC.

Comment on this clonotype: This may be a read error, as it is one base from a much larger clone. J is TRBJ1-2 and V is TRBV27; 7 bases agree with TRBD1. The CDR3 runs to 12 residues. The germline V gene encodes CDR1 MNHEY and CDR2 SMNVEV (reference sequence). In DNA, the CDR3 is TGTGCCAGTCAACGGACAGGAGGTGGCTTCACCTTC. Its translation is CASQRTGGGFTF.

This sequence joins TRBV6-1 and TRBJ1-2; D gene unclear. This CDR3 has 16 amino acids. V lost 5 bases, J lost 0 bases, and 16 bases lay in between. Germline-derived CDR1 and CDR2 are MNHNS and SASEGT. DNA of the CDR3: TGTGCCAGCAGTCCGTACCGGGAGGTCGCTAACTATGGCTACACCTTC. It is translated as CASSPYREVANYGYTF.

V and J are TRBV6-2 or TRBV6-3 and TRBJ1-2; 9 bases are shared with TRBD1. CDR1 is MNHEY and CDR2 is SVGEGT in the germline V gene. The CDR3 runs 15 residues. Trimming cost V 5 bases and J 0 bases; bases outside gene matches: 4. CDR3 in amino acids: CASSTGTGTNYGYTF. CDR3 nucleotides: TGTGCCAGCAGTACCGGGACAGGGACTAACTATGGCTACACCTTC.

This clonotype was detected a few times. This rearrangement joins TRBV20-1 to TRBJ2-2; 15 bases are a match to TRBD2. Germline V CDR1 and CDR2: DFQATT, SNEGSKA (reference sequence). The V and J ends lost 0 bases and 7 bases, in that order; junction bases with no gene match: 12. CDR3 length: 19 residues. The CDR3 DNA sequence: TGCAGTGCTAGAGACGGGACTAGCGGGGGGAAGACCTGGAGCGGGGAGCTGTTTTTT. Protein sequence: CSARDGTSGGKTWSGELFF.

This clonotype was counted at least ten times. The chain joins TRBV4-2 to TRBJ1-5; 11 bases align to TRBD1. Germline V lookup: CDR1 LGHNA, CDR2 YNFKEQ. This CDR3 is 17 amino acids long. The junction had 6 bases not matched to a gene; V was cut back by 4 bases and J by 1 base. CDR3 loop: CASSPAGTGGSNQPQHF. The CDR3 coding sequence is TGTGCCAGCAGCCCCGCCGGGACAGGGGGAAGCAATCAGCCCCAGCATTTT.

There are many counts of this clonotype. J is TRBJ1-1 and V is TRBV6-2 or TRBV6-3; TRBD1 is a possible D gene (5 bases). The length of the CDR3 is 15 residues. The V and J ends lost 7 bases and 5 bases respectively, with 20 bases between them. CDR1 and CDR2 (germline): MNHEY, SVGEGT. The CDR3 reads CASTQRAGRRTEAFF. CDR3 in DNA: TGTGCCAGCACGCAAAGAGCAGGGCGGAGAACTGAAGCTTTCTTT.

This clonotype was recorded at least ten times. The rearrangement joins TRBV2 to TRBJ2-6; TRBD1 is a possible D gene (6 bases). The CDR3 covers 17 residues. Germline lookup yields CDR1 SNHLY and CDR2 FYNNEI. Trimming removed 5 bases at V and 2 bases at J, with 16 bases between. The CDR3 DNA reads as TGTGCCAGCAGTAGAGACAGGACTGAGACTGGGGCCAACGTCCTGACTTTC. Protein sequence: CASSRDRTETGANVLTF.

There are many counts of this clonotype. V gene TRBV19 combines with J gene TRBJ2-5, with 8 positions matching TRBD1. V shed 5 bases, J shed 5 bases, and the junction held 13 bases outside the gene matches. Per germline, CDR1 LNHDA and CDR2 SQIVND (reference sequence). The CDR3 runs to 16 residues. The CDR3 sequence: CASSPRTGMIGETQYF. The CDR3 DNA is TGTGCCAGTAGTCCCAGGACAGGGATGATAGGGGAGACCCAGTACTTC.

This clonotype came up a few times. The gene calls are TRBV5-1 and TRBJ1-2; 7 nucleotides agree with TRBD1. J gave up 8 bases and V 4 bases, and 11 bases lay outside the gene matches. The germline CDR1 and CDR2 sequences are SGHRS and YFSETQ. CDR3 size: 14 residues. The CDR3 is CASSPGTATPGYTF. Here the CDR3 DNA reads TGCGCCAGCAGCCCCGGGACAGCAACCCCCGGCTACACCTTC. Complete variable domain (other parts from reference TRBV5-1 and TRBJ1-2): KAGVTQTPRYLIKTRGQQVTLSCSPISGHRSVSWYQQTPGQGLQFLFEYFSETQRNKGNFPGRFSGRQFSNSRSEMNVSTLELGDSALYLCASSPGTATPGYTFGSGTRLTVV.

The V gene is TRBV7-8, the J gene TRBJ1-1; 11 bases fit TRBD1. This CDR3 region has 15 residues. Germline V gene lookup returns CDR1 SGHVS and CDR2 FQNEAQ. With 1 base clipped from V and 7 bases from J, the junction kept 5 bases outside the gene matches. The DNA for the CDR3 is TGTGCCAGCAGCTTAGGAGGACAGGGGGCAATTGAAGCTTTCTTT. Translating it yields CASSLGGQGAIEAFF.

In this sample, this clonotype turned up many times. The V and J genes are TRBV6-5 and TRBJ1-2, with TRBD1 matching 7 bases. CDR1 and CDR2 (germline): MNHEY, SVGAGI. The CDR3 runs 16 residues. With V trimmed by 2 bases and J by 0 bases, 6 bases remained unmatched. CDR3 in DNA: TGTGCCAGCAGTTACCCGGGACAGTTCCCTAACTATGGCTACACCTTC. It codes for CASSYPGQFPNYGYTF.

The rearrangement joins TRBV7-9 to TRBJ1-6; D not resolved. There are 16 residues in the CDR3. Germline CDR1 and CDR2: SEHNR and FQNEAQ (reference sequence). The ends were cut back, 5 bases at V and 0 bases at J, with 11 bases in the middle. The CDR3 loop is CASSLYLSSYNSPLHF. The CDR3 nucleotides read TGTGCCAGCAGCCTTTACCTGAGCTCCTATAATTCACCCCTCCACTTT.

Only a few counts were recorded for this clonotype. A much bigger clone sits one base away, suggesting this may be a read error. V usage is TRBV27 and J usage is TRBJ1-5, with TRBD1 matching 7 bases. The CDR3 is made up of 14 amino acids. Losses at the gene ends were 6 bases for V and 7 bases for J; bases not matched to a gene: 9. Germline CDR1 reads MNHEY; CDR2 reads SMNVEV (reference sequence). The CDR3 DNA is TGTGCCAGCAGCTCGATAGGGGGCCGGCAGCCCCAGCATTTT. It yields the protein CASSSIGGRQPQHF.

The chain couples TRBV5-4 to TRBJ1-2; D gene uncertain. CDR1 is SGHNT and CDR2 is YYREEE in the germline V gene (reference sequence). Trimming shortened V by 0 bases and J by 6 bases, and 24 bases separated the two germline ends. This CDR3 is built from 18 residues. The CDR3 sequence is CASSLGTVAGSQRNGYTF. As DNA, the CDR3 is TGTGCCAGCAGCTTGGGAACGGTCGCCGGGAGCCAGCGGAATGGCTACACCTTC.

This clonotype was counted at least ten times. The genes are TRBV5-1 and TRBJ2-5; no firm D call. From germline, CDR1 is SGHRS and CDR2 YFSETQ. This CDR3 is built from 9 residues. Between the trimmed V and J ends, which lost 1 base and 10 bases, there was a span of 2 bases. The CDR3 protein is CASSLFQYF. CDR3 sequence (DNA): TGCGCCAGCAGCTTGTTCCAGTACTTC.

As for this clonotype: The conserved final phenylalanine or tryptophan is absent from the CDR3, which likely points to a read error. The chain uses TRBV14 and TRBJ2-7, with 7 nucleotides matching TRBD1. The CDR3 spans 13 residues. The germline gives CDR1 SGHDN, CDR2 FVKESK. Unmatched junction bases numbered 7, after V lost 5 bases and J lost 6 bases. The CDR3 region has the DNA TGTGCCAGCAGCTATAAACAGGGGATCGAGCAGTACTTG. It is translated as CASSYKQGIEQYL.

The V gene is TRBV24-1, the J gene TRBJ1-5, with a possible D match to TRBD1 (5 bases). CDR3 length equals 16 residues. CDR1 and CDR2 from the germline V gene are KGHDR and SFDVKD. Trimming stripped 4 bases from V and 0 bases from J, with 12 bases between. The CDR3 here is CATSEGGARSNQPQHF. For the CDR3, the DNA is TGTGCCACCAGTGAGGGTGGGGCGCGTAGCAATCAGCCCCAGCATTTT.

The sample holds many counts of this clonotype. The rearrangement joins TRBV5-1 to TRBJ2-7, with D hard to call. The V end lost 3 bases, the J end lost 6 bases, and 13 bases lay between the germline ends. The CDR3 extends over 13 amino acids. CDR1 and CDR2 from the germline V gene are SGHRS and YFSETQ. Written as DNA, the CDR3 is TGCGCCAGCAGCTCGTGGAGACCCTCCGAGCAGTACTTC. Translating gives CASSSWRPSEQYF.

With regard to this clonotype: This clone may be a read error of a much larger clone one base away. The CDR3 DNA reads TGTGCCATTAGTTGGACGGGATATAGCAATCAGCCCCAGCATTTT. It is translated as CAISWTGYSNQPQHF. The rearrangement links TRBV19 to TRBJ1-5; D gene ambiguous. Germline values: CDR1 LNHDA, CDR2 SQIVND (reference sequence). This CDR3 is built from 15 residues.

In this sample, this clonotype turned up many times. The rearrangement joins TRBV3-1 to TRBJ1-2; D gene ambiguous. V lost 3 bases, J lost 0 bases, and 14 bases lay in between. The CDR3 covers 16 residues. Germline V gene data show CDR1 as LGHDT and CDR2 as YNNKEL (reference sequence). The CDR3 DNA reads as TGTGCCAGCAGCCATCGATTAGGCGGATCTAACTATGGCTACACCTTC. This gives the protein CASSHRLGGSNYGYTF.

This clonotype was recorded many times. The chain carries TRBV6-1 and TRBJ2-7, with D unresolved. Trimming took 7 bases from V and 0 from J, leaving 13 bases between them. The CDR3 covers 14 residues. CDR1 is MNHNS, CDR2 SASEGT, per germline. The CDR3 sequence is CASNLRIDSYEQYF. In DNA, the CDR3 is TGTGCCAGCAACTTACGGATTGACTCCTACGAGCAGTACTTC.

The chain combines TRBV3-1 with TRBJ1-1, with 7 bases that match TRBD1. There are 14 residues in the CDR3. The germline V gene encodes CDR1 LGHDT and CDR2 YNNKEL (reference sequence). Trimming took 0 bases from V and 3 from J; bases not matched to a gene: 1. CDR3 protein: CASSQEQGYTEAFF. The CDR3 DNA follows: TGTGCCAGCAGCCAAGAACAGGGGTACACTGAAGCTTTCTTT.